These 22 T cell receptor beta chains were all obtained from the same sample, sequenced in a study of cytomegalovirus exposure and HLA in healthy donors. The PCR ran on 60 Vbeta and 13 Jbeta primers. The table came from immunoSEQ multiplex PCR; TCRdb's copy has only in-frame clones and leaves some out. This table has roughly 150,000 clones, 78% appearing once. The sample comprised PBMCs. The receptors were gathered from a woman between 35 and 50 years old in good health and CMV-seropositive.

The chain links TRBV7-2 to TRBJ1-4, with TRBD1 matching over 7 bases. The germline V gene encodes CDR1 SGHTA and CDR2 FQGNSA. Losses at the gene ends were 5 bases for V and 7 bases for J; bases not matched to a gene: 10. The CDR3 extends over 15 amino acids. CDR3: CASSATGTVGEKLFF. The CDR3 DNA sequence: TGTGCCAGCAGCGCAACCGGGACAGTCGGTGAAAAACTGTTTTTT.

The rearrangement joins TRBV6-5 to TRBJ1-2; maybe TRBD1 (5 bases). CDR3 length equals 14 residues. The germline gives CDR1 MNHEY, CDR2 SVGAGI. Trimming pared 2 bases from V and 4 bases from J, leaving 11 bases between. The CDR3 region is CASSYGDRFYGYTF. The CDR3 DNA sequence: TGTGCCAGCAGTTACGGTGACAGATTCTATGGCTACACCTTC.

This clone was seen only a few times. The V call is TRBV27, the J call TRBJ2-2, with 9 bases that match TRBD1. The V gene end was trimmed by 6 bases and the J gene end by 7 bases; junction bases not matched to a gene: 15. The CDR3 is 17 residues long. Germline CDR1 reads MNHEY; CDR2 reads SMNVEV (reference sequence). The CDR3 spells CASSRQVPTGGIGELFF. The CDR3 DNA sequence: TGTGCCAGCAGCCGACAGGTGCCTACAGGGGGCATCGGGGAGCTGTTTTTT.

The rearrangement joins TRBV19 to TRBJ1-5; tentatively, D is TRBD1 (6 bases). V dropped 5 bases and J dropped 7 bases, with 18 bases sitting between them. Germline loops: CDR1 LNHDA, CDR2 SQIVND (reference sequence). The CDR3 spans 15 residues. The CDR3 loop is CASSGLDSNFQPQHF. The CDR3 DNA is TGTGCCAGTAGTGGCTTGGACAGCAATTTCCAGCCCCAGCATTTT.

The V and J genes are TRBV28 and TRBJ2-5; D might be TRBD2 (5 bases). The CDR3 is made up of 13 amino acids. The germline gives CDR1 MDHEN, CDR2 SYDVKM. Trimming took off 5 bases at V and 11 bases at J, with 18 bases between the two ends. CDR3 amino acids: CASSQAPTWEQYF. The CDR3 nucleotides are TGTGCCAGCAGTCAAGCCCCGACGTGGGAGCAGTACTTC.

This clone is a singleton in its sample. The chain uses TRBV7-9 and TRBJ1-6, with TRBD1 as a possible D gene (6 bases). The CDR3 covers 16 residues. Looked up from germline, CDR1 is SEHNR and CDR2 is FQNEAQ (reference sequence). V shed 0 bases and J shed 8 bases, with 14 bases lying between them. The CDR3 bases are TGTGCCAGCAGCTTAGCGGGAGGGGGTATGCATTCACCCCTCCACTTT. Translation: CASSLAGGGMHSPLHF.

The genes are TRBV5-4 and TRBJ1-1, with 7 bases identical to TRBD1. Germline V gene lookup returns CDR1 SGHNT and CDR2 YYREEE (reference sequence). The length of the CDR3 is 16 residues. V lost 4 bases and J lost 0; bases outside the gene matches: 9. The CDR3 DNA reads TGTGCCAGCAGCGTGGGACAGACAGGAATGAACACTGAAGCTTTCTTT. It codes for CASSVGQTGMNTEAFF.

The chain joins TRBV5-4 to TRBJ1-1; tentative D call: TRBD1 (6 bases). V was clipped by 6 bases and J by 1 base, with 19 bases between them. This CDR3 spans 16 amino acids. Germline CDR1 and CDR2: SGHNT and YYREEE (reference sequence). The CDR3 coding sequence is TGTGCCAGCATCAACAAGCAGGGGCGGGCGAACACTGAAGCTTTCTTT. It is translated as CASINKQGRANTEAFF.

This rearrangement joins TRBV14 to TRBJ2-5; TRBD1 agrees at 11 bases. V shed 0 bases and J 5 bases; nucleotides not matched to a gene: 5. CDR3 size: 16 residues. Germline V gene lookup returns CDR1 SGHDN and CDR2 FVKESK. The CDR3, as DNA: TGTGCCAGCAGCCAAGACGGGACAGGGGGTTGGGAGACCCAGTACTTC. Translation: CASSQDGTGGWETQYF.

This chain uses TRBV30 with TRBJ2-5, with 10 bases lining up with TRBD1. The assigned J gene may be wrong: the sequence end matches TRBJ2-7 better. The germline gives CDR1 GTSNPN, CDR2 SVGIG (reference sequence). The CDR3 loop spans 14 amino acids. The CDR3 bases are TGTGCCTGGAACCGGGACAGGGGTTCCTACGAGCAGTACTTC. Encoded protein: CAWNRDRGSYEQYF.

Only one count was recorded for this clone. V usage is TRBV5-1 and J usage is TRBJ2-7; 7 bases align to TRBD1. With V trimmed by 0 bases and J by 0 bases, 0 bases remained unmatched. Germline V CDR1 and CDR2: SGHRS, YFSETQ. The CDR3 runs to 14 residues. CDR3 sequence reads: CASSLDRGSYEQYF. Written as DNA, the CDR3 is TGCGCCAGCAGCTTGGACAGGGGCTCCTACGAGCAGTACTTC.

This clone was recorded a few times. The chain couples TRBV27 to TRBJ1-1; 12 bases are shared with TRBD1. Per the germline V gene, CDR1 is MNHEY and CDR2 is SMNVEV (reference sequence). This CDR3 comprises 17 residues. Trimming took 5 bases from V and 8 from J; bases not matched to a gene: 15. Here the CDR3 DNA reads TGTGCCAGCAGTGCCTCCGGGACAGGGGGCGCAGTGCCCGAAGCTTTCTTT. Translated, it gives CASSASGTGGAVPEAFF.

This chain joins TRBV4-2 and TRBJ1-4; a weak D match, TRBD1 (5 bases). V was shortened by 0 bases and J by 0 bases, with 17 bases between the two germline ends. This CDR3 comprises 19 residues. Germline lookup yields CDR1 LGHNA and CDR2 YNFKEQ. The CDR3 sequence: CASSQDPGVGGSTNEKLFF. The CDR3 DNA is TGTGCCAGCAGCCAAGATCCCGGGGTGGGGGGGTCAACTAATGAAAAACTGTTTTTT.

This rearrangement joins TRBV30 to TRBJ1-2; D remains unclear. Germline V lookup: CDR1 GTSNPN, CDR2 SVGIG (reference sequence). V shed 0 bases and J shed 7 bases, with 6 bases lying between them. The CDR3 has 11 residues. The CDR3 is CAWSVNLGYTF. The CDR3 DNA reads as TGTGCCTGGAGTGTAAATCTTGGCTACACCTTC.

V and J are TRBV11-2 and TRBJ2-1; 11 bases are a match to TRBD1. The CDR3 loop spans 15 amino acids. Per germline, CDR1 SGHAT and CDR2 FQNNGV. The trim removed 6 bases at V and 8 bases at J, leaving 9 bases unmatched. The CDR3 sequence: CASSNRDRGSYEQFF. DNA for the CDR3: TGTGCCAGCAGTAACCGGGACAGGGGGTCGTATGAGCAGTTCTTC.

The table lists this clone with a few counts. The V gene is TRBV6-5, the J gene TRBJ1-1, with D maybe TRBD1 (5 bases). Deletions cut 2 bases from V and 2 bases from J, with 12 bases between. The V gene's germline CDR1 is MNHEY and CDR2 SVGAGI. This CDR3 spans 15 amino acids. CDR3 bases: TGTGCCAGCAGTTACCTTGGGGGGGGTAACACTGAAGCTTTCTTT. Encoded protein: CASSYLGGGNTEAFF.

The rearrangement uses TRBV5-4 and TRBJ2-6; a weak D match, TRBD1 (5 bases). The CDR3 is made up of 14 amino acids. V lost 4 bases, J lost 4 bases, and 9 bases lay in between. The germline V gene encodes CDR1 SGHNT and CDR2 YYREEE (reference sequence). CDR3 DNA sequence: TGTGCCAGCAGCCAGGGAAACGGGGCCAACGTCCTGACTTTC. Translated: CASSQGNGANVLTF.

This clone was recorded only once. The V gene is TRBV2, the J gene TRBJ2-7; 8 bases are shared with TRBD1. Losses at the gene ends were 5 bases for V and 4 bases for J; bases not matched to a gene: 10. The CDR3 is made up of 15 amino acids. Germline V gene sequence: CDR1 SNHLY, CDR2 FYNNEI. CDR3 nucleotide sequence: TGTGCCAGCAGTCCCGACAGGGGCGACGTATACGAGCAGTACTTC. Residues: CASSPDRGDVYEQYF.

This sequence joins TRBV11-3 and TRBJ1-5; TRBD1 is a possible D gene (5 bases). The CDR3 covers 14 residues. The germline V and J ends were trimmed by 3 bases and 5 bases, with 11 bases remaining between them. Germline V CDR1 and CDR2: SGHNT, YENEEA. CDR3 sequence (DNA): TGTGCCAGCAGCTTCGGGGGAGGGGATCAGCCCCAGCATTTT. This sequence encodes CASSFGGGDQPQHF.

The chain recombines TRBV5-6 with TRBJ1-2; D may be TRBD1 (6 bases). CDR3 length: 17 residues. CDR1 is SGHDT and CDR2 is YYEEEE in the germline V gene. V was trimmed by 0 bases and J by 5 bases, leaving 20 bases between them. The CDR3 coding sequence is TGTGCCAGCAGCTTGGAGGGGTACCGGGGGGGCGTATATGGCTACACCTTC. The encoded protein is CASSLEGYRGGVYGYTF. Using reference TRBV5-6 and TRBJ1-2 for the parts outside the CDR3, the full variable domain is DAGVTQSPTHLIKTRGQQVTLRCSPKSGHDTVSWYQQALGQGPQFIFQYYEEEERQRGNFPDRFSGHQFPNYSSELNVNALLLGDSALYLCASSLEGYRGGVYGYTFGSGTRLTVV.

A single count supports this clone. This sequence joins TRBV6-1 and TRBJ1-2; TRBD1 might be the D (5 bases). Germline V gives CDR1 MNHNS, CDR2 SASEGT. The CDR3 extends over 13 amino acids. With 5 bases removed from V and 4 bases from J, the gap between germline ends came to 11 bases. The CDR3 region is CASSPQGTYGYTF. The DNA for the CDR3 is TGTGCCAGCAGTCCTCAGGGCACCTATGGCTACACCTTC.

In this sample, this clone turned up a few times. V usage is TRBV6-6 and J usage is TRBJ2-7; D perhaps matches TRBD1 (5 bases). Germline V lookup: CDR1 MNHNY, CDR2 SVGAGI (reference sequence). CDR3 size: 12 residues. In DNA, the CDR3 is TGTTCCAACAGGTACGCGGCATACGAGCAGTACTTC. It codes for CSNRYAAYEQYF.